This T cell receptor (beta chain) was captured by sequencing in a study of cytomegalovirus exposure and HLA in healthy donors. Points on this clone: No antigen is known for it.

The study ran its PCR with 60 Vbeta and 13 Jbeta primers. The table came from immunoSEQ multiplex PCR; TCRdb's copy has only in-frame clones and leaves some out. Its table records roughly 120,000 clones. V shed 6 bases and J 14 bases; nucleotides not matched to a gene: 13. Germline CDR1 reads MDHEN; CDR2 reads SYDVKM. The CDR3 loop spans 15 amino acids. Notes on the study in general: A later look showed TCR association rates differing by HLA locus, highest for DRB1 and lowest for HLA-C.

V gene TRBV28 combines with J gene TRBJ2-3, with TRBD2 matching 14 bases. Sequencing was performed on PBMCs. The TCR sequence derives from a young man in good health and CMV-seronegative. The CDR3 sequence is CASRPLGTSGGVGYF. The CDR3 DNA reads TGTGCCAGCAGACCCCTCGGGACTAGCGGGGGCGTCGGGTATTTT.